This T cell receptor (beta chain) was sequenced for a study of T cell responses to AZD1222 COVID-19 vaccine (dated by TCRdb to the early 2020s). Regarding the study in general: Because spike-specific TCR depth and breadth did not differ between the two schedules, AZD1222 recipients who got a second dose at roughly 4 weeks were pooled with those who got a second dose at roughly 12 weeks. A total of 233 trial participants underwent TCR sequencing, of whom some 210 received two doses of AZD1222 and around 26 received two doses of the MenACWY control vaccine. Trial participants were enrolled by age into subgroups of 18-55, 56-69 and 70-plus years, and 148, 28 and 57 TCR-sequenced participants, respectively, were included in these subgroups.

The CDR3 regions of human TCRbeta chains were analyzed by immunosequencing. The authors' analysis ran thus. TCRs in the repertoires were compared against a reference library of SARS-CoV-2-specific TCRs that had been generated with the MIRA antigen-specificity platform. Breadth was defined as the fraction of unique TCRs that were SARS-CoV-2-associated, and depth was defined as the fraction of total T cells that were SARS-CoV-2-associated. Using the MIRA data, each spike-specific TCR was assigned both to the spike region to which the TCR was reactive and to a CD4 or CD8 class. Log10-transformed breadth and depth values were compared by one-way ANOVA with Sidak's multiple comparisons tests. TCRdb obtained this table from immuneACCESS and retained in-frame rearrangements with V and J assigned. These tables miss some clones; where compared with another copy, unresolved V genes account for less than half of the shortfall, and the remainder is unexplained. D and trimming come from the DNA, and the V and J calls and clone size come from that table. This sample comprises under 75,000 clones, about 90% of them detected only once. Roughly a sixth of the sample rests with the top ten.

A word on this clone: It lacks a known antigen. Within one base of it there is no much larger clone, and no base qualities were kept.

The paper's findings and limits, for the study overall: The 56-69-year group was small, and its depth increase did not reach significance, likely because of low power. Conclusions about previously exposed vaccinees are limited, since just 5 to 7 AZD1222 recipients were seropositive for SARS-CoV-2 at baseline. Epitopes outside the regions mutated in the B.1.351 and B.1.1.7 variants were reportedly recognized by nearly half of the unique spike-specific TCRs. The whole spike protein was spanned by vaccine-associated CD4 TCRs, and dominant responses were seen in regions 160-218 and 743-854. A significant rise in spike-specific TCR breadth and depth was observed after two AZD1222 doses relative to day 0 and relative to MenACWY recipients. Because no samples from the day 14 peak response were available, repertoires could be characterized only after the peak T cell response. Most participants were white British and females outnumbered males, and the authors suggested that clonal diversity may have been underestimated.

This specimen's time point label, interpreted: baseline before first vaccination. Vaccinee samples were obtained from the UK trials COV001 and COV002, which included a single-blind randomized controlled phase 2/3 trial of AZD1222 (ChAdOx1 nCoV-19) in healthy adults. Trial participant PBMC samples were collected at day 0 and day 28 after the second dose for TCRbeta chain sequencing. The sample here was peripheral blood, taken on day 0 of AZD1222 vaccination. The clonotype comes from an adult in good health.

The DNA sequence follows: TGCAGCTCCATTCAATACAGGGAGACTGAAGCTTTCTTT. Its amino acids are CSSIQYRETEAFF. The chain was built from TRBV29-1 and TRBJ1-1; TRBD1 is possibly the D segment (6 matching bases). CDR1 and CDR2 (SQVTM, ANQGSEA) derive from the germline V gene. Trimming takes 8 bases from V and 5 bases from J, and the germline ends sit 18 bases apart. The cysteine opens and the phenylalanine closes a CDR3 of 13 amino acids. CDR3 DNA is the only sequence kept; it has 39 bases, read in frame from the first base.